Detailed here is one TCR beta chain. Its antigen is not identified. This entry is derived from a study of post-analysis software for immune sequencing data. About the research overall: The disease courses covered relapsing-remitting, secondary progressive and progressive-relapsing multiple sclerosis.

V lost 4 bases to trimming and J lost 4 bases, with 17 bases between them. This CDR3 is 16 amino acids long. Germline values: CDR1 MNHNY, CDR2 SVGAGI (reference sequence). Unique molecular identifiers had been added to the TCR beta cDNA libraries. Once 1 to 10 million T cells were used, hundreds of thousands of cDNA molecules resulted. One entry per CDR3 protein, called by TCRdb with MiXCR from the PCR reads. The table records some 800,000 distinct CDR3 sequences, more than 45% of them present only once. Study-level points and caveats: By F measure, strong co-clustering occurred among samples prepared in the same batch. The study found significantly lower normalized Chao1 diversity in multiple sclerosis patients than in controls. Higher frequency in patients than in controls was seen for about 5 TRBV segments, with TRBV5-6, TRBV5-1 and TRBV20-1 among them.

The source material was blood. The gene calls are TRBV6-6 and TRBJ2-1; D gene unclear. The receptor comes from a girl aged 5 to 17 with multiple sclerosis. Here the CDR3 reads CASSLSQWLKYNEQFF. The DNA for the CDR3 is TGTGCCAGCAGTTTATCACAGTGGCTCAAGTACAATGAGCAGTTCTTC.